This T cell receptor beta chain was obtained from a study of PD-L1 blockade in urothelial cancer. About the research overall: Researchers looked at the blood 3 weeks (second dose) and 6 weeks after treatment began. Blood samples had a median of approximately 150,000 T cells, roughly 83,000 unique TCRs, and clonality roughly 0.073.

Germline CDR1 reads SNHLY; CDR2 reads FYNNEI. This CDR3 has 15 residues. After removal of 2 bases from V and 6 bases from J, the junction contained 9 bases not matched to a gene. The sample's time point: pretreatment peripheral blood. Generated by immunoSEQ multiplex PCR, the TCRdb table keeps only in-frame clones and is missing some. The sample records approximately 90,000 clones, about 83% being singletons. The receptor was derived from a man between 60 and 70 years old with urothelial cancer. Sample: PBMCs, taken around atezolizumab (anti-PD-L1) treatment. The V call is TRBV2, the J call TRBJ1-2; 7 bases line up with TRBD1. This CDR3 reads CASSEWVKGADGYTF. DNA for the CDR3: TGTGCCAGCAGTGAATGGGTCAAGGGGGCGGATGGCTACACCTTC.